This TCR beta chain is drawn from a study of cytomegalovirus exposure and HLA in healthy donors. Looking at the study overall: The approximately 120 validation repertoires used the same platform as the 666 first-cohort repertoires, a later analysis reported.

The CDR3 spans 14 residues. With 5 bases clipped from V and 4 bases from J, the junction kept 4 bases outside the gene matches. Germline V CDR1 and CDR2: SEHNR, FQNEAQ (reference sequence). General study results and limits: The majority of TCR sequences were rare, yet some public TCRs appeared in many donors.

TCRdb's copy holds only in-frame clones and misses some; the assay was immunoSEQ multiplex PCR. This repertoire shows about 190,000 clones, approximately 85% found once; its top ten account for more than 1.4%. As regards this clone: Its antigen remains unknown. Other DNA sequences in the sample encode the same CDR3.

The receptor was derived from a woman between 18 and 29 years old in good health and CMV-seronegative. The chain joins TRBV7-9 to TRBJ1-5, with 8 nucleotides matching TRBD1. The sample comprised PBMCs. CDR3 region: CASSLDRVNQPQHF. CDR3 in DNA: TGTGCCAGCAGCCTGGACAGGGTTAATCAGCCCCAGCATTTT.